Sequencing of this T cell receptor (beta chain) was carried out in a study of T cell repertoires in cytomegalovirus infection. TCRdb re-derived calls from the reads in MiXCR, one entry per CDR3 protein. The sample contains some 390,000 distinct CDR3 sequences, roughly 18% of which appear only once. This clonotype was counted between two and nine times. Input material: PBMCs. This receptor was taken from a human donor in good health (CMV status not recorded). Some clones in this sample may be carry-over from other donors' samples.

The CDR3: CSVEGAQDTQYF. The CDR3 coding sequence is TGCAGCGTTGAGGGGGCGCAGGATACGCAGTATTTT. This chain links TRBV29-1 with TRBJ2-3, with a possible D match to TRBD1 (6 bases). Germline V gives CDR1 SQVTM, CDR2 ANQGSEA. The CDR3 length is 12 residues. Trimming took 3 bases from V and 6 from J, leaving 10 bases between them.